The clone carrying this T cell receptor beta chain was seen a single time. Its antigen is currently unknown. The data are from a study of PD-L1 blockade in urothelial cancer. About the research overall: The study started patients on atezolizumab in about 2014, giving 1,200 mg intravenously every 3 weeks. In terms of prior chemotherapy, patients had received 0 to 3 regimens. Overall study findings and caveats: Tumor-associated TCR clones expanded more in blood at 3 weeks in patients with durable benefit.

Described time point: pretreatment peripheral blood. The table came from immunoSEQ multiplex PCR; TCRdb's copy has only in-frame clones and leaves some out. The data hold 70,000 to 95,000 clones, with 89% observed a single time. This TCR came from a woman over 75 with urothelial cancer. The material was PBMCs, obtained around atezolizumab (anti-PD-L1) treatment.

CDR3 residues: CASSLGLADEQYF. CDR3 DNA: TGTGCCAGCAGTTTGGGACTAGCGGACGAGCAGTACTTC. V and J are TRBV2 and TRBJ2-7; 11 bases line up with TRBD2. The CDR3 covers 13 residues. From germline, CDR1 is SNHLY and CDR2 FYNNEI. Unmatched junction bases numbered 2, after V lost 5 bases and J lost 5 bases.